The 25 T cell receptor beta chains listed next were all sequenced from one sample in a study of siplizumab effects on memory and regulatory T cells. Sequenced by immunoSEQ multiplex PCR; TCRdb stores in-frame clones only, minus some. Of about 72,000 clones in the sample, roughly 89% are singletons; the top ten hold more than 25%. The specimen sequenced was CD8+ T cells sorted from blood. The receptors derive from a human donor in good health.

Here the CDR3 DNA reads TGCGCCAGCACCGTCGCCCCTAGCGGGGCCTACCAAGAGACCCAGTACTTC. Amino acid sequence: CASTVAPSGAYQETQYF. The V call is TRBV5-1, the J call TRBJ2-5, with 9 bases fitting TRBD2. Looked up from germline, CDR1 is SGHRS and CDR2 is YFSETQ. The CDR3 loop spans 17 amino acids. V shed 6 bases and J 0 bases; nucleotides not matched to a gene: 12.

The V and J genes are TRBV9 and TRBJ2-7; 7 nucleotides align to TRBD1. CDR1 SGDLS and CDR2 YYNGEE come from the germline V gene. CDR3 length: 16 residues. V dropped 3 bases and J dropped 2; count of bases not matched to a gene: 11. CDR3 protein: CASSGLSGTEAYEQYF. The DNA for the CDR3 is TGTGCCAGCAGCGGATTATCCGGGACAGAGGCCTACGAGCAGTACTTC.

The chain recombines TRBV29-1 with TRBJ2-2, with TRBD2 matching over 16 bases. The germline gives CDR1 SQVTM, CDR2 ANQGSEA. V lost 1 base and J lost 3; bases outside the gene matches: 5. The length of the CDR3 is 18 residues. The CDR3 reads CSVEGGLAGGWDTGELFF. The CDR3 coding sequence is TGCAGCGTTGAAGGGGGACTAGCGGGAGGGTGGGACACCGGGGAGCTGTTTTTT.

The chain recombines TRBV2 with TRBJ1-5, with 7 bases identical to TRBD1. The CDR3 consists of 15 residues. The V and J ends lost 6 bases and 0 bases, in that order; junction bases with no gene match: 5. Germline V gene data show CDR1 as SNHLY and CDR2 as FYNNEI. The CDR3 nucleotides read TGTGCCAGCAGCGGACAGGTAGATAGCAATCAGCCCCAGCATTTT. It is translated as CASSGQVDSNQPQHF.

CDR3: CASSYPGSGMFF. CDR3 nucleotide sequence: TGTGCCAGCAGTTACCCCGGGTCAGGGATGTTTTTT. The chain uses TRBV6-5 and TRBJ2-2; TRBD1 is a possible D gene (5 bases). The CDR3 extends over 12 amino acids. Germline V gene sequence: CDR1 MNHEY, CDR2 SVGAGI. Trimming took off 2 bases at V and 15 bases at J, with 13 bases between the two ends.

This sequence joins TRBV6-5 and TRBJ2-7; 10 bases match TRBD2. Trimming cost V 2 bases and J 6 bases; bases outside gene matches: 7. Germline V gene sequence: CDR1 MNHEY, CDR2 SVGAGI. The CDR3 loop spans 15 amino acids. The CDR3, as DNA: TGTGCCAGCAGTTACGGAGCGGGAGGGGTATCCGAGCAGTACTTC. Translating it yields CASSYGAGGVSEQYF.

CDR3 amino acids: CASSLDRSTEAFF. The CDR3 bases are TGCGCCAGCAGCCTCGACAGAAGCACTGAAGCTTTCTTT. The chain has TRBV4-1 and TRBJ1-1, with a tentative D call TRBD1 (5 bases). The V end was cut by 4 bases, the J end by 4 bases, with 10 bases between. In germline, CDR1 is MGHRA, CDR2 YSYEKL. This CDR3 is built from 13 residues.

The V call is TRBV6-5, the J call TRBJ1-1; D not resolved. Between the trimmed V and J ends, which lost 5 bases and 10 bases, there was a span of 11 bases. The CDR3 runs to 11 residues. Germline CDR1 reads MNHEY; CDR2 reads SVGAGI. CDR3 DNA: TGTGCCAGCAGTCATCGGGAGGCAGCTTTCTTT. Its protein is CASSHREAAFF.

CDR3 nucleotides: TGTGCCAGCAGCTCCTTCCACACTAACATTCAGTACTTC. Encoded protein: CASSSFHTNIQYF. This chain connects TRBV13 to TRBJ2-4; D unclear. This CDR3 has 13 residues. The germline V and J ends were trimmed by 4 bases and 7 bases, with 11 bases remaining between them. Germline CDR1 reads PRHDT; CDR2 reads FYEKMQ (reference sequence).

The chain combines TRBV5-4 with TRBJ1-1; TRBD1 matches 8 bases. The CDR3 totals 12 residues. Trimming at V came to 6 bases and at J to 4 bases, leaving 2 bases not matched to a gene. CDR1 SGHNT and CDR2 YYREEE come from the germline V gene (reference sequence). The CDR3 protein is CASTTGGTEAFF. For the CDR3, the DNA is TGTGCCAGCACTACAGGGGGCACTGAAGCTTTCTTT.

The chain combines TRBV5-4 with TRBJ2-6; D gene uncertain. Germline loops: CDR1 SGHNT, CDR2 YYREEE (reference sequence). Deletions cut 9 bases from V and 0 bases from J, with 10 bases between. The length of the CDR3 is 14 residues. CDR3 nucleotides: TGTGCCATTACACAGAGCTCTGGGGCCAACGTCCTGACTTTC. Protein: CAITQSSGANVLTF.

The CDR3 region is CASSGTGFTEAFF. CDR3 in DNA: TGTGCCAGCAGCGGGACAGGTTTCACTGAAGCTTTCTTT. The chain has TRBV4-2 and TRBJ1-1; 8 bases match TRBD1. V was clipped by 5 bases and J by 4 bases; unmatched bases: 3. Germline CDR1 is LGHNA and CDR2 is YNFKEQ. This CDR3 spans 13 amino acids.

The J gene is TRBJ2-3, the V gene TRBV14, with D unresolved. Germline V gene data show CDR1 as SGHDN and CDR2 as FVKESK. The CDR3 is 12 amino acids. V dropped 7 bases and J dropped 0 bases, with 5 bases sitting between them. CDR3 bases: TGTGCCAGCAAAGGTAGCACAGATACGCAGTATTTT. It yields the protein CASKGSTDTQYF.

The genes are TRBV25-1 and TRBJ2-1; possibly TRBD1 or TRBD2 for D (6 bases each). The germline gives CDR1 MGHDK, CDR2 SYGVNS. Trimming shortened V by 9 bases and J by 6 bases, and 18 bases separated the two germline ends. CDR3 length: 14 residues. Here the CDR3 DNA reads TGTGCCAGTGCCCCGGGGGCAGGGGTCAATGAGCAGTTCTTC. Its protein is CASAPGAGVNEQFF.

This chain connects TRBV10-2 to TRBJ2-2; D possibly corresponds to TRBD2 (6 bases). Germline CDR1 WSHSY, CDR2 SAAADI. The length of the CDR3 is 12 residues. V was pared by 4 bases and J by 10 bases, with 10 bases between. The CDR3 protein is CASSGDSTELFF. In DNA form, the CDR3 reads TGCGCCAGCAGTGGGGACTCGACGGAGCTGTTTTTT.

This chain joins TRBV4-1 and TRBJ2-7; 8 bases fit TRBD1. The germline V gene has CDR1 MGHRA and CDR2 YSYEKL. This CDR3 has 16 amino acids. Losses at the gene ends were 0 bases for V and 5 bases for J; bases not matched to a gene: 9. The CDR3: CASSQETWTGFNEQYF. In nucleotides, the CDR3 is TGCGCCAGCAGCCAAGAAACCTGGACAGGGTTCAACGAGCAGTACTTC.

This clone was counted once. The chain links TRBV7-6 to TRBJ2-3; 10 nucleotides agree with TRBD2. Germline assignment: CDR1 SGHVS and CDR2 FNYEAQ. V dropped 5 bases and J dropped 4; count of bases not matched to a gene: 9. This CDR3 has 16 residues. The chain's CDR3 is CASSPVPSGSPDTQYF. The DNA for the CDR3 is TGTGCCAGCAGCCCCGTCCCTAGCGGGAGCCCAGATACGCAGTATTTT.

This clone was recorded once. The chain joins TRBV4-1 to TRBJ2-7, with D unclear. The CDR3 totals 13 residues. CDR1 is MGHRA and CDR2 is YSYEKL in the germline V gene. The germline V and J ends were trimmed by 4 bases and 1 base, with 8 bases remaining between them. The CDR3 here is CASSLERSYEQYF. The CDR3 region has the DNA TGCGCCAGCAGCCTCGAAAGATCCTACGAGCAGTACTTC.

The rearrangement uses TRBV19 and TRBJ1-5; unclear D gene. The CDR3 runs 15 residues. The germline CDR1 and CDR2 sequences are LNHDA and SQIVND (reference sequence). V gave up 2 bases and J gave up 3 bases, with 11 bases separating them. CDR3 protein: CASSIRWANNQPQHF. DNA for the CDR3: TGTGCCAGTAGTATAAGGTGGGCCAACAATCAGCCCCAGCATTTT.

This chain connects TRBV5-1 to TRBJ1-2, with a possible D match to TRBD1 (5 bases). The CDR3 sequence is 14 residues long. V was pared by 5 bases and J by 6 bases, with 17 bases between. CDR1 is SGHRS, CDR2 YFSETQ, per germline. In DNA form, the CDR3 reads TGCGCCAGCAGAGGGTCCGGGGGAACCAATGGCTACACCTTC. As protein: CASRGSGGTNGYTF. Combining the CDR3 with reference TRBV5-1 and TRBJ1-2 gives the whole variable domain KAGVTQTPRYLIKTRGQQVTLSCSPISGHRSVSWYQQTPGQGLQFLFEYFSETQRNKGNFPGRFSGRQFSNSRSEMNVSTLELGDSALYLCASRGSGGTNGYTFGSGTRLTVV.

This clone occurred once. The J gene is TRBJ2-7, the V gene TRBV6-5, with D tentatively TRBD1 (5 bases). The CDR3 covers 16 residues. Germline V CDR1 and CDR2: MNHEY, SVGAGI. V lost 0 bases and J 6 bases, leaving 18 bases between the germline ends. The CDR3 loop is CASSYSPWQGSREQYF. DNA of the CDR3: TGTGCCAGCAGTTACTCACCCTGGCAGGGCTCCCGCGAGCAGTACTTC.

To note about this clone: This sequence is one base from a far larger clone and is likely a read error. The sample holds other DNA sequences that translate to the same CDR3. The chain's CDR3 is CASSFPGAEAFF. In DNA form, the CDR3 reads TGTGCCAGCAGTTTCCCGGGCGCTGAAGCTTTCTTT. The chain employs TRBV27 and TRBJ1-1; the D is unclear. Trimming took 3 bases from V and 6 from J, leaving 8 bases between them. Per germline, CDR1 MNHEY and CDR2 SMNVEV (reference sequence). The CDR3 length is 12 residues.

J is TRBJ2-1 and V is TRBV2; D possibly corresponds to TRBD2 (5 bases). The CDR3 loop spans 14 amino acids. Germline-derived CDR1 and CDR2 are SNHLY and FYNNEI. Trimming removed 5 bases from V and 8 bases from J, with 16 bases in between. CDR3: CASSSATRIDEQFF. The CDR3 DNA sequence: TGTGCCAGCAGTTCCGCCACTAGGATCGATGAGCAGTTCTTC.

This chain uses TRBV29-1 with TRBJ2-2; D is uncertain. Trimming pared 4 bases from V and 5 bases from J, leaving 8 bases between. Per the germline V gene, CDR1 is SQVTM and CDR2 is ANQGSEA. CDR3 length: 12 residues. CDR3 sequence (DNA): TGCAGCGTTGTCTTACTAACCGGGGAGCTGTTTTTT. Residues: CSVVLLTGELFF.

The J gene is TRBJ2-1, the V gene TRBV7-9; 9 bases align to TRBD2. CDR1 SEHNR and CDR2 FQNEAQ come from the germline V gene (reference sequence). CDR3 length: 17 amino acids. J gave up 8 bases and V 5 bases, and 16 bases lay outside the gene matches. The CDR3 bases are TGTGCCAGCAGCGGGACGGACGGGACTAGCCCGTGGGATGAGCAGTTCTTC. This translates into CASSGTDGTSPWDEQFF.